One sample yielded the 14 T cell receptor beta chains listed below, sequenced in a study of blood T cells in healthy people across ages. A sample-barcoded 5' primer and a J-beta primer mix were used in a second PCR of about 7 to 12 cycles. TCRdb reprocessed the 5' RACE reads with MiXCR, giving one entry per CDR3 protein. Of fewer than 1,200,000 distinct CDR3 sequences in the sample, almost 25% were seen once. These data were also filed under a second study, of T cells of mothers and their children.

What was sequenced was blood. The receptor set was obtained from a girl aged 2 to 9 in good health.

The V gene is TRBV7-9, the J gene TRBJ2-7; TRBD1 agrees at 10 bases. Germline V gene sequence: CDR1 SEHNR, CDR2 FQNEAQ (reference sequence). The CDR3 sequence is 15 residues long. J lost 6 bases, V lost 1 base, and 6 bases had no gene match. The CDR3 loop is CASSLETGTGVEQYF. The CDR3 coding sequence is TGTGCCAGCAGCTTAGAAACCGGGACAGGGGTCGAGCAGTACTTC.

Only a few counts were recorded for this clonotype. The chain employs TRBV7-2 and TRBJ2-1; no definite D call. The V end was cut by 1 base, the J end by 5 bases, with 12 bases between. This CDR3 is built from 15 residues. CDR1 is SGHTA, CDR2 FQGNSA, per germline. The CDR3 coding sequence is TGTGCCAGCAGCTTAGGACCCCAAAATCACAATGAGCAGTTCTTC. Encoded protein: CASSLGPQNHNEQFF.

V is TRBV7-2 and J is TRBJ1-3; no firm D call. The CDR3 loop spans 14 amino acids. V dropped 5 bases and J dropped 7 bases, with 15 bases sitting between them. The germline V gene encodes CDR1 SGHTA and CDR2 FQGNSA. In DNA form, the CDR3 reads TGTGCCAGCAGCCCACTGATTCCCGGGAACACCATATATTTT. Residues: CASSPLIPGNTIYF.

V and J are TRBV3-1 and TRBJ1-1; no clear D gene. Trimming cost V 3 bases and J 5 bases, with 7 bases left between them. The CDR3 length is 12 residues. Looked up from germline, CDR1 is LGHDT and CDR2 is YNNKEL (reference sequence). This chain's CDR3 is CASSHTGTEAFF. The CDR3 bases are TGTGCCAGCAGCCACACCGGGACTGAAGCTTTCTTT.

The chain joins TRBV7-2 to TRBJ2-7; tentatively, D is TRBD1 or TRBD2 (5 bases each). The CDR3 totals 14 residues. Germline CDR1 reads SGHTA; CDR2 reads FQGNSA. With 4 bases removed from V and 2 bases from J, the gap between germline ends came to 12 bases. The CDR3 DNA sequence: TGTGCCAGCAGCTCCTTGGGGGAAGCCTACGAGCAGTACTTC. Amino acid sequence: CASSSLGEAYEQYF.

The sample holds one count of this clonotype. The chain uses TRBV5-5 and TRBJ2-1; D is unresolved. Germline V gene lookup returns CDR1 SGHKS and CDR2 YYEKEE (reference sequence). The CDR3 runs to 16 residues. Trimming pared 3 bases from V and 8 bases from J, leaving 21 bases between. CDR3 amino acids: CASSSKVRVLYDEQFF. CDR3 coding DNA: TGTGCCAGCAGCTCGAAGGTCAGAGTATTATATGATGAGCAGTTCTTC.

This clonotype was observed a handful of times. The chain combines TRBV20-1 with TRBJ1-2; D is unclear. The CDR3 is 13 residues long. Germline CDR1 and CDR2: DFQATT and SNEGSKA (reference sequence). Trimming cost V 4 bases and J 3 bases, with 12 bases left between them. CDR3 amino acids: CSATPGGDYGYTF. The DNA of the CDR3 is TGCAGTGCTACGCCAGGCGGCGACTATGGCTACACCTTC.

There are a few counts of this clonotype. The chain combines TRBV12-5 with TRBJ1-1, with TRBD1 as a possible D gene (5 bases). From germline, CDR1 is LGHNT and CDR2 FRNRAP. This CDR3 is 16 amino acids long. The V and J ends lost 2 bases and 4 bases respectively, with 17 bases between them. CDR3 nucleotide sequence: TGTGCTAGTGGTTTGTCCCGGGGGGGGGAGGCCACTGAAGCTTTCTTT. Protein sequence: CASGLSRGGEATEAFF.

In this sample, this clonotype turned up once. The V gene is TRBV7-9, the J gene TRBJ2-6; D not certain. Trimming shortened V by 1 base and J by 2 bases, and 12 bases separated the two germline ends. Germline CDR1 and CDR2: SEHNR and FQNEAQ (reference sequence). The CDR3 covers 17 residues. The CDR3 bases are TGTGCCAGCAGCTTAGGGGGTGGCCCGGCTGGGGCCAACGTCCTGACTTTC. Protein: CASSLGGGPAGANVLTF.

This chain uses TRBV6-2 or TRBV6-3 with TRBJ2-5, with a possible D match to TRBD2 (5 bases). The last part of the DNA fits TRBJ2-1 better; the J call may be wrong. The CDR3 totals 13 residues. The germline gives CDR1 MNHEY, CDR2 SVGEGT. CDR3 DNA: TGTGCCAGCATGCGGACGGGAAACAATGAGCAGTTCTTC. Translated, it gives CASMRTGNNEQFF.

CDR3 DNA sequence: TGTGCCAGCAGTTTTCCAGGGGTTGGCGAGCAGTACTTC. It codes for CASSFPGVGEQYF. The gene calls are TRBV28 and TRBJ2-7, with D perhaps matching TRBD1 (6 bases). Trimming removed 3 bases at V and 6 bases at J, with 12 bases between. CDR3 length: 13 amino acids. Per germline, CDR1 MDHEN and CDR2 SYDVKM.

The rearrangement uses TRBV7-2 and TRBJ2-2; no clear D gene. CDR1 is SGHTA and CDR2 is FQGNSA in the germline V gene. The CDR3 contains 13 residues. V shed 5 bases and J shed 5 bases, with 9 bases lying between them. CDR3 bases: TGTGCCAGCAGCGCCGACGAGACCGGGGAGCTGTTTTTT. This codes for CASSADETGELFF.

The chain links TRBV20-1 to TRBJ2-5, with 8 positions matching TRBD2. The CDR3 is 15 amino acids. J was trimmed by 0 bases and V by 3 bases; bases with no gene match: 6. Germline V gene sequence: CDR1 DFQATT, CDR2 SNEGSKA (reference sequence). The CDR3 nucleotides are TGCAGTGCTAGGGTGGGCGGGGGGAACCAAGAGACCCAGTACTTC. Protein sequence: CSARVGGGNQETQYF.

This clonotype was seen a few times. For the CDR3, the DNA is TGTGCCAGCAACCGGGACAGGGGATACAATGAGCAGTTCTTC. It yields the protein CASNRDRGYNEQFF. The V call is TRBV6-1, the J call TRBJ2-5, with TRBD1 identical over 10 bases. The J call may not be correct, given that the DNA end is closer to TRBJ2-1. Germline V lookup: CDR1 MNHNS, CDR2 SASEGT. The CDR3 has 14 residues.